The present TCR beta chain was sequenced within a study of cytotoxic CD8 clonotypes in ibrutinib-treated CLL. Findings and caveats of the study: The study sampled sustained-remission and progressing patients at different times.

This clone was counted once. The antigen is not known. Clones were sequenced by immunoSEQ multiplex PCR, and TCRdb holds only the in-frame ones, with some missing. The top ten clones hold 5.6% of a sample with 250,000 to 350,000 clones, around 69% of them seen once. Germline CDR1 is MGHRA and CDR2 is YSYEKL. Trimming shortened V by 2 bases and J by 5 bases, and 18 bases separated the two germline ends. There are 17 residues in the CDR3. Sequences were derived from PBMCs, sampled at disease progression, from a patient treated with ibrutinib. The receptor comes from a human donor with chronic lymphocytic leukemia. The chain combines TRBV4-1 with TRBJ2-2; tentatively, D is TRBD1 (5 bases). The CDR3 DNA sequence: TGCGCCAGCAGCCAAATACAGGTTGGGGTCAGAACCGGGGAGCTGTTTTTT. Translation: CASSQIQVGVRTGELFF.